This entry describes one T cell receptor (beta chain). Its antigen is unidentified. This sample was taken from a study of naive CD8 T cells in extremely preterm neonates. Study-wide results and caveats: Preterm infants showed shorter CDR3s, fewer N additions and less trimming than older groups. Shared CDR3 nucleotide sequences: preterm around 2.6%, term 0.4% to 0.5%, children 0.025% to 0.035%, adults around 0.0096%.

TCRdb's table, derived via immunoSEQ multiplex PCR, lists solely in-frame clones and lacks some. This sample carries 7,300 or so clones, about 93% of them seen once, and the ten largest clones take around 0.47%. Without labor or membrane rupture, elective cesareans at roughly 37-41 weeks supplied term cord blood. Excluded: fetal demise, active maternal HSV, known maternal HIV. Trimming left V 5 bases short and J 3 bases short, with 7 bases between. Germline V lookup: CDR1 GTSNPN, CDR2 SVGIG (reference sequence). CDR3 size: 11 residues. The sample was naive CD8+ T cells from cord blood. This sequence joins TRBV30 and TRBJ1-2; D not resolved. The receptor's source is a newborn in good health. The CDR3 bases are TGTGCCTGGGACACTTACTATGGCTACACCTTC. This gives the protein CAWDTYYGYTF.